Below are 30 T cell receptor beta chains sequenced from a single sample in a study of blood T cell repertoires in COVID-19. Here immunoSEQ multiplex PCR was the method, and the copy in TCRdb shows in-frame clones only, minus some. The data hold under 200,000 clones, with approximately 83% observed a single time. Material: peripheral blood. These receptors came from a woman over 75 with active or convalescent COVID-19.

CDR3 sequence: CASSTGETQYF. The CDR3 coding sequence is TGTGCCAGTAGTACCGGGGAGACCCAGTACTTC. The chain couples TRBV19 to TRBJ2-5; D unresolved. Per germline, CDR1 LNHDA and CDR2 SQIVND (reference sequence). V lost 4 bases, J lost 5 bases, and 5 bases lay in between. This CDR3 spans 11 amino acids.

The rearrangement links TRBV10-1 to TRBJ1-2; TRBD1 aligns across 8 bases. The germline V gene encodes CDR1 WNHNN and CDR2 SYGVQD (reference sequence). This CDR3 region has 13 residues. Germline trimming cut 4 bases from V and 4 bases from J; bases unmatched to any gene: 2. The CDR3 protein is CASSATGGYGYTF. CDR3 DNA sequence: TGCGCCAGCAGTGCTACAGGGGGCTATGGCTACACCTTC.

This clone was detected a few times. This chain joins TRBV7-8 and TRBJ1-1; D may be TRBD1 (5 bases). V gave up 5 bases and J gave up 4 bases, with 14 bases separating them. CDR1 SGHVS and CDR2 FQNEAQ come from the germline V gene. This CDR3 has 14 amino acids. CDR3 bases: TGTGCCAGCAGCCCACAAAACCAGGGCACTGAAGCTTTCTTT. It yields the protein CASSPQNQGTEAFF.

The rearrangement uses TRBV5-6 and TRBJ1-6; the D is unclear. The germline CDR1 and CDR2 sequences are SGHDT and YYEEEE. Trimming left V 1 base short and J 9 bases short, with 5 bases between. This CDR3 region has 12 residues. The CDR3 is CASSLMASPLHF. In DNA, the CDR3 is TGTGCCAGCAGCTTGATGGCTTCACCCCTCCACTTT. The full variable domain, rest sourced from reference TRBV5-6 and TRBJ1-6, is DAGVTQSPTHLIKTRGQQVTLRCSPKSGHDTVSWYQQALGQGPQFIFQYYEEEERQRGNFPDRFSGHQFPNYSSELNVNALLLGDSALYLCASSLMASPLHFGNGTRLTVT.

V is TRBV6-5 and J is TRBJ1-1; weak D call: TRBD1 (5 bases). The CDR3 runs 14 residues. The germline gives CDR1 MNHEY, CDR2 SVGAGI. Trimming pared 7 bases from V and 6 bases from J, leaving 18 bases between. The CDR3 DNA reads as TGTGCCAGCAACCCCCCCGCCCAGACAGCTGAAGCTTTCTTT. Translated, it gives CASNPPAQTAEAFF.

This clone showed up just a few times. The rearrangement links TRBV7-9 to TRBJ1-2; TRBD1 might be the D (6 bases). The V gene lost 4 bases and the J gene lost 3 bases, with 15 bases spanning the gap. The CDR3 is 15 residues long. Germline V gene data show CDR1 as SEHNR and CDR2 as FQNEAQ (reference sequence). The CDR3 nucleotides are TGTGCCAGCAGCTCGATCGCGGACAGTCACTATGGCTACACCTTC. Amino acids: CASSSIADSHYGYTF.

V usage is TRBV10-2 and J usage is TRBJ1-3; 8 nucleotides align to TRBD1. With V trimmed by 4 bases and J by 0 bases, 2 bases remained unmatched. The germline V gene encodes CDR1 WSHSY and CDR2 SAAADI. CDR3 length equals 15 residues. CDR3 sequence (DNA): TGCGCCAGCAGTGGACAGGGGCACTCTGGAAACACCATATATTTT. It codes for CASSGQGHSGNTIYF.

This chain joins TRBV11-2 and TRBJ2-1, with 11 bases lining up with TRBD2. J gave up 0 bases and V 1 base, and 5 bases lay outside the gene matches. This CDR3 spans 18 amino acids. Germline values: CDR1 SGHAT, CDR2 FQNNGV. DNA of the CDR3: TGTGCCAGCAGCTTAGTAGGCCTAGCGGGGGGCTCCTACAATGAGCAGTTCTTC. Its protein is CASSLVGLAGGSYNEQFF.

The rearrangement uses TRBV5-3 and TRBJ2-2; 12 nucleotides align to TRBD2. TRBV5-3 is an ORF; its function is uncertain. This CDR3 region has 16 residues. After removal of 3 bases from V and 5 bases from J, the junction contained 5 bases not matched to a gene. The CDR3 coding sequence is TGTGCCAGAAGCTCCTCTAGCGGGGGGGCGACCGGGGAGCTGTTTTTT. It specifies CARSSSSGGATGELFF.

CDR3 sequence reads: CASSPGTESNEQYF. The CDR3 DNA sequence: TGTGCCAGCTCACCAGGGACAGAAAGTAACGAGCAGTACTTC. The V call is TRBV18, the J call TRBJ2-7; the match to TRBD1 covers 7 bases. The CDR3 is 14 amino acids. Germline CDR1 reads KGHSH; CDR2 reads LQKENI. The ends lost 2 bases at V and 5 bases at J; junction bases unmatched: 6.

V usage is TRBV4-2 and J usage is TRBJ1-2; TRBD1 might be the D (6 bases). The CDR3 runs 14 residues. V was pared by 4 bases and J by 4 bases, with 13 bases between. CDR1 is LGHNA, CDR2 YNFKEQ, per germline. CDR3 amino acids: CASSLIGQIYGYTF. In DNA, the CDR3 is TGTGCCAGCAGCCTAATAGGACAGATCTATGGCTACACCTTC.

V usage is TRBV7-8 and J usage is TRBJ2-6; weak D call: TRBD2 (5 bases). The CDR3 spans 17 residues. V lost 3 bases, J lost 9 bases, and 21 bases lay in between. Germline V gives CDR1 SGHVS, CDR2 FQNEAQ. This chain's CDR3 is CASSFLALFSGNNVLTF. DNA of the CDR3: TGTGCCAGCAGCTTTTTGGCCCTCTTTTCGGGAAACAACGTCCTGACTTTC.

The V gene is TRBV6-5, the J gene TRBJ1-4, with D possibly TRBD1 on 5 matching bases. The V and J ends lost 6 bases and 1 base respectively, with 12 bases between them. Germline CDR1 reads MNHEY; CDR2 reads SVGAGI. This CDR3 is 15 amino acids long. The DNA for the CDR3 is TGTGCCAGCAGCCGCCTTCAGGGAACTAATGAAAAACTGTTTTTT. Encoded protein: CASSRLQGTNEKLFF.

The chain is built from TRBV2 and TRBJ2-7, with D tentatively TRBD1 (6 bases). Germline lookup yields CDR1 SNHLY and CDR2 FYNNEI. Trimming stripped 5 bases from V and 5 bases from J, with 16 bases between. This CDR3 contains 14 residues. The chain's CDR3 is CASSTGTRKHEQYF. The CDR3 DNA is TGTGCCAGCAGTACCGGGACACGGAAACACGAGCAGTACTTC.

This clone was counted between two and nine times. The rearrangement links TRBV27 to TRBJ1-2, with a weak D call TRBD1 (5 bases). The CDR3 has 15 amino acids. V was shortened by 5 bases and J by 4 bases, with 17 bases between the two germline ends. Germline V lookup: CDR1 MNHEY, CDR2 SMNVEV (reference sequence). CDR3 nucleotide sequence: TGTGCCAGCAGTCCTATGACAGTTAACCTCTATGGCTACACCTTC. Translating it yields CASSPMTVNLYGYTF.

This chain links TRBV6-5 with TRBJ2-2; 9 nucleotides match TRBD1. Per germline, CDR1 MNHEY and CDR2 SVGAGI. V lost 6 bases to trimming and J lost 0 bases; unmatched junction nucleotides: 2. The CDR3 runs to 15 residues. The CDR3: CASRRTGANTGELFF. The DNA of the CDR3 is TGTGCCAGCAGGAGGACAGGGGCGAACACCGGGGAGCTGTTTTTT.

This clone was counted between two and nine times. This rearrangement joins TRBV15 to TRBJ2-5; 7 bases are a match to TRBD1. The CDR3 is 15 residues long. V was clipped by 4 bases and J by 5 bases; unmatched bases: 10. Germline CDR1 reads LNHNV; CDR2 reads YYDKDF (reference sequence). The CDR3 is CATSTNRGSVETQYF. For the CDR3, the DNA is TGTGCCACCAGCACAAACAGGGGCTCGGTCGAGACCCAGTACTTC.

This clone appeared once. CDR3 region: CASTRGFAEAFF. The CDR3 nucleotides are TGTGCCAGTACCAGGGGTTTCGCTGAAGCTTTCTTT. V gene TRBV19 combines with J gene TRBJ1-1, with D tentatively TRBD1 (6 bases). With 7 bases removed from V and 6 bases from J, the gap between germline ends came to 12 bases. CDR1 and CDR2 (germline): LNHDA, SQIVND (reference sequence). This CDR3 comprises 12 residues.

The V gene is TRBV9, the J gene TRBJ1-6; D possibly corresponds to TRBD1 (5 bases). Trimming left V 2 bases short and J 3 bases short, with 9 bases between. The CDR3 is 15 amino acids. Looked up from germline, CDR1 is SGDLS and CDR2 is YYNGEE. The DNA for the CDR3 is TGTGCCAGCAGCGTCGACGACAGCTATAATTCACCCCTCCACTTT. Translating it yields CASSVDDSYNSPLHF. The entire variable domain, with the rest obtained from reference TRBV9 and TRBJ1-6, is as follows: DSGVTQTPKHLITATGQRVTLRCSPRSGDLSVYWYQQSLDQGLQFLIQYYNGEERAKGNILERFSAQQFPDLHSELNLSSLELGDSALYFCASSVDDSYNSPLHFGNGTRLTVT.

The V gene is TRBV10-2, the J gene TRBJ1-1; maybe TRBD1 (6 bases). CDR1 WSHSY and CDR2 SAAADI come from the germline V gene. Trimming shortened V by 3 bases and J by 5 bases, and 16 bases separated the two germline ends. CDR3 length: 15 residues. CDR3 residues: CASSDLLGQLTEAFF. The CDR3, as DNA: TGCGCCAGCAGTGATTTACTCGGACAGTTAACTGAAGCTTTCTTT.

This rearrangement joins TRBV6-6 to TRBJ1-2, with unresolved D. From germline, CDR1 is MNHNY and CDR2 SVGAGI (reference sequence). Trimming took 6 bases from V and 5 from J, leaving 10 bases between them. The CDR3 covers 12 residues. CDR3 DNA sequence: TGTGCCAGCAGCCCCCCGGGTTATGGCTACACCTTC. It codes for CASSPPGYGYTF.

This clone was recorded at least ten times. The CDR3 sequence: CASSLRSGQGNTGELFF. CDR3 DNA: TGTGCCAGCAGTTTAAGGTCGGGACAGGGAAACACCGGGGAGCTGTTTTTT. The chain links TRBV27 to TRBJ2-2; 9 bases agree with TRBD1. V was pared by 2 bases and J by 2 bases, with 6 bases of the junction left unmatched. Germline lookup yields CDR1 MNHEY and CDR2 SMNVEV (reference sequence). The CDR3 totals 17 residues.

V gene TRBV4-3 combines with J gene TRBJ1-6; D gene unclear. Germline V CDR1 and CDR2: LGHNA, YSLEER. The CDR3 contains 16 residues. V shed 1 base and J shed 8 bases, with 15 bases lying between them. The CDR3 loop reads CASSQAGVLIDSPLHF. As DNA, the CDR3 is TGCGCCAGCAGCCAAGCCGGGGTTCTAATCGATTCACCCCTCCACTTT.

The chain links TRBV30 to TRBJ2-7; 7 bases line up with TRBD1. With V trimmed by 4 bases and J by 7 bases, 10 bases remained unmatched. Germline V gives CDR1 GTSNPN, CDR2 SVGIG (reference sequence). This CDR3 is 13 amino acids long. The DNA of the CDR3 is TGTGCCTGGACCCCAACAGGGGTGGGGGAGCAGTACTTC. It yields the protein CAWTPTGVGEQYF.

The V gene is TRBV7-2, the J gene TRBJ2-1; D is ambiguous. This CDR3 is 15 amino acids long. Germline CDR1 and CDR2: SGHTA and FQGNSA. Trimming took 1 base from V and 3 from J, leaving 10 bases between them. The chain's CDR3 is CASSLDYGGYNEQFF. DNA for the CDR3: TGTGCCAGCAGCTTAGATTACGGCGGCTACAATGAGCAGTTCTTC.

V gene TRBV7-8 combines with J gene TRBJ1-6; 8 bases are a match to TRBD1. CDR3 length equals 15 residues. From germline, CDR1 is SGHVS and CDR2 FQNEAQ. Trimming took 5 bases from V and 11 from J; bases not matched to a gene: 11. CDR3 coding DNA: TGTGCCAGCAGCGCGCGACAGGGGCGATCGACACCCCTCCACTTT. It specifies CASSARQGRSTPLHF. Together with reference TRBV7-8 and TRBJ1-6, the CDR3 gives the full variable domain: GAGVSQSPRYKVAKRGQDVALRCDPISGHVSLFWYQQALGQGPEFLTYFQNEAQLDKSGLPSDRFFAERPEGSVSTLKIQRTQQEDSAVYLCASSARQGRSTPLHFGNGTRLTVT.

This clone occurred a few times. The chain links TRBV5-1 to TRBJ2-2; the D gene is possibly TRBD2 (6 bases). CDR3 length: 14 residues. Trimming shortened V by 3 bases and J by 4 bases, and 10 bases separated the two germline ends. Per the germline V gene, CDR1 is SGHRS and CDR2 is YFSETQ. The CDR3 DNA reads TGCGCCAGCAGCTCGGACGGGGGCACCGGGGAGCTGTTTTTT. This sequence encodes CASSSDGGTGELFF.

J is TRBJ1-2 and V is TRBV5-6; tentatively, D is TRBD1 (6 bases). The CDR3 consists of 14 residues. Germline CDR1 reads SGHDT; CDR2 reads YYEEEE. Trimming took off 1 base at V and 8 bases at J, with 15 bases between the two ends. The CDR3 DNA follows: TGTGCCAGCAGCTTGAGGGGACACGAGCTGGGCTACACCTTC. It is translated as CASSLRGHELGYTF.

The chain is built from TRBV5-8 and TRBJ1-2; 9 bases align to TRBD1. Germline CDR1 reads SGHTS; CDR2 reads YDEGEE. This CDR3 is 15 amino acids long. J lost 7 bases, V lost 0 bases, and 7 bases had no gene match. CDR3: CASSLAVTGGVGYTF. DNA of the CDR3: TGTGCCAGCAGCTTGGCCGTGACAGGGGGGGTTGGCTACACCTTC.

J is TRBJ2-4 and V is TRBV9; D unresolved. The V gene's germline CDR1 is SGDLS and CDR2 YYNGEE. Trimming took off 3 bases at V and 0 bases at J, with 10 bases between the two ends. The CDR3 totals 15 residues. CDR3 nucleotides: TGTGCCAGCAGCGCCCACGAGCTAGCCAAAAACATTCAGTACTTC. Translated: CASSAHELAKNIQYF.